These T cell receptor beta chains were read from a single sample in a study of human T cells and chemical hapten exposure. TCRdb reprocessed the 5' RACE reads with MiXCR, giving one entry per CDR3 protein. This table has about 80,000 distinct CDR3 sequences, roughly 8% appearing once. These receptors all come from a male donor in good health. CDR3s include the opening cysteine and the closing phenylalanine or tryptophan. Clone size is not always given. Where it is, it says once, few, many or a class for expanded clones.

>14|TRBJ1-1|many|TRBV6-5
CASSRGTPNTEAFF
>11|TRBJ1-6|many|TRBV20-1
CSAGQNSPLHF
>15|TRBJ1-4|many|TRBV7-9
CASSFPVTTNEKLFF
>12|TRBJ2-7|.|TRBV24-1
CATPDRAYEQYF
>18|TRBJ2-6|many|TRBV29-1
CSVGLSDRGSSGANVLTF
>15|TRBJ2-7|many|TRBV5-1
CASSRNTGPSYEQYF
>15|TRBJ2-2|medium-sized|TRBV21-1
CASSKGTSGTGELFF
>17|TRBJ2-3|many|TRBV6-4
CASSHRPLSGGTDTQYF
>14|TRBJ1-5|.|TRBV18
CASSEGGGWQPQHF
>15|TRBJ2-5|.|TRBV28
CASGTGTKPKETQYF
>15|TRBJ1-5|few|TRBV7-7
CASSPLRESNQPQHF
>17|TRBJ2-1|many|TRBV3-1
CASSQGTSGRPGGEQFF
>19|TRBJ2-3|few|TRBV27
CASSSSLRQLAGTTDTQYF
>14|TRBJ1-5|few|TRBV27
CASSGTQGNQPQHF
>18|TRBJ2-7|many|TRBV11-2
CASSPGMAKGITTYEQYF
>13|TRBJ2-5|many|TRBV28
CASSPPGQETQYF
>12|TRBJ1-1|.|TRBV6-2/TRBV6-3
CASSYVGPEAFF
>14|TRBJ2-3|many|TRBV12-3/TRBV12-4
CASSLSGPTDTQYF
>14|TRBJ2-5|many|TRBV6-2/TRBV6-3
CASTPGQYQETQYF
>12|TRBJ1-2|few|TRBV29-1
CSVEEGGADYTF
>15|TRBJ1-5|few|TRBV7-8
CASSAWTGQNQPQHF
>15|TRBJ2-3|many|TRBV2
CASTGGGKATDTQYF
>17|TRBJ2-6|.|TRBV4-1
CASSQVVAASGANVLTF
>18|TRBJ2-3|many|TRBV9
CASSVAVASGPSTDTQYF
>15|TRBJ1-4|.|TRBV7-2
CASSPRIETNEKLFF
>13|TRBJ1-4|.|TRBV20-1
CSALISTNEKLFF
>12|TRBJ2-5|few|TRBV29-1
CSGNRVEETQYF
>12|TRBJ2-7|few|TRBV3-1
CASSQVRSEQYF
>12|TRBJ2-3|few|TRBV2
CATRDGTDTQYF
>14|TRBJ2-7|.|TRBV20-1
CSARAPGQPYEQYF
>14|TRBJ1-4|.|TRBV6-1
CASRVVATNEKLFF
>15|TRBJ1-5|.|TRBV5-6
CASSLRGQVSQPQHF
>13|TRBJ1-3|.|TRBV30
CAWSGGAGNTIYF
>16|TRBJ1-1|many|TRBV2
CASSEGGGALVTEAFF
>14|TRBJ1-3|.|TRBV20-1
CSARVYRSGNTIYF
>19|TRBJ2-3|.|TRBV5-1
CASSLERRRLAASTDTQYF
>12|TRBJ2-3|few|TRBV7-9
CASSLVGDTQYF
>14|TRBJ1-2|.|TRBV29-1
CSAPTGGQGGGYTF
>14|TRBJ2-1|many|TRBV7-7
CASSSASGSNEQFF
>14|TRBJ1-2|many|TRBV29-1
CSVPTQDRGDGYTF
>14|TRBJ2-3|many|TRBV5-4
CASAREGGTDTQYF
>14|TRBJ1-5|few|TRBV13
CASSSGGWNQPQHF
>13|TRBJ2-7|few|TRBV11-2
CASSADRGYEQYF
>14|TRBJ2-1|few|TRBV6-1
CASSPPTRGNEQFF
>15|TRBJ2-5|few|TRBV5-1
CASSHRRGAGETQYF
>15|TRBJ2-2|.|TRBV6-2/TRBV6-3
CASRIGFRGTGELFF
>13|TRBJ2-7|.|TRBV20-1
CSAPRDNSYEQYF